The present entry profiles one T cell receptor beta chain with its context. Its cognate antigen is unknown. This sample stems from a study of PD-1 blockade in classical Hodgkin lymphoma. Study-level results: Reported findings placed baseline TCR diversity lower in newly diagnosed patients (compared with healthy donors). Why repertoires differed is undefined; disease activity or prior therapy possibly contributed.

Sequenced by immunoSEQ multiplex PCR; TCRdb stores in-frame clones only, minus some. The table records fewer than 20,000 clones, approximately 83% of them present only once. CDR3 length: 13 residues. Germline V gene sequence: CDR1 LNHDA, CDR2 SQIVND (reference sequence). The V end lost 7 bases, the J end lost 7 bases, and 17 bases lay between the germline ends. Time point described: newly diagnosed, previously untreated cHL patient sample. Starting with thawed PBMCs, CD4+ T cells were purified by magnetic negative selection. What served as comparison were PBMCs in newly diagnosed, untreated classical Hodgkin lymphoma.

Sequencing was done on a sample of CD4+ T cells from blood. The chain joins TRBV19 to TRBJ2-7, with D possibly TRBD1 on 5 matching bases. The receptor comes from a human donor with classical Hodgkin lymphoma. In DNA form, the CDR3 reads TGTGCCAGTAAAGGGGTCCCTCTTGGGGAGCAGTACTTC. Its protein product is CASKGVPLGEQYF.